Included here is one TCR beta chain sequence, with context. This clone was detected a few times. What antigen it recognizes has not been identified. The record has no base qualities; no much larger clone is one base away. The library was prepared using the immunoSEQ multiplex PCR assay. Rearranged TCR beta chain sequences were amplified using the hsTCRB Kit according to the manufacturer's protocol. Sequencing of TCRB libraries was carried out on an Illumina MiSeq. In the source study's methods: Demultiplexing, trimming and gene mapping were performed with the kit vendor's proprietary platform. Not all clones reach the TCRdb copy of this immuneACCESS table, which keeps in-frame sequences only. Checked studies attribute under half of the gap to unresolved V genes and leave the rest unexplained. D and trimming were read from the DNA, whereas the V and J calls and clone size are those reported in that table. The table for this sample lists 30,000 to 40,000 clones; about 92% of them were counted only once. The biggest ten clones account for around 2.2% of the sample.

These data come from a study of a mutant IDH1 vaccine in newly diagnosed glioma (TCRdb year 2021). For the study in its entirety: Vaccination was initiated 4-6 weeks after radiotherapy alone, or concurrently with temozolomide cycles in the chemotherapy-containing groups. Of the 32 treated patients, about 60% were male and about 40% were female, and the mean age was around 40 years. Prior to enrollment, patients had been given standard therapy consisting of radiotherapy alone, temozolomide alone, or radiochemotherapy with temozolomide, with the combination given to most patients. The week-35 safety follow-up was designated visit V12, and the week-47 end of study was designated visit V13. Peripheral blood was collected at six visits: V03 (baseline), V05, V07, V10, V12 and V13. For exploratory analyses, longitudinal TCRB deep sequencing was carried out in under 30 treated patients wherever samples were available.

The V end gives up 4 bases and the J end 3 bases, leaving 12 bases in the junction not matched to a gene. The CDR3 measures 17 amino acids from cysteine to phenylalanine. The CDR3 DNA has 51 bases and is translated from base 1. CDR1 LGHNA and CDR2 YNFKEQ were looked up in the germline V gene. General study outcomes and caveats: PBMC samples for TCRB deep sequencing were selected based on availability. Immune responses induced by the vaccine were seen in roughly 95% of patients across multiple MHC alleles. Pseudoprogression appeared unrelated to alterations in the top peripheral T cell clonotypes detected by TCRB sequencing. According to the authors, sample limitations meant that analyses of patient blood samples could not be reproduced.

The time point label for this specimen denotes: week 47, end of study. Each vaccine dose, consisting of 300 ug of a 20-mer mutant IDH1 peptide in Montanide, was administered subcutaneously with topical imiquimod. Eight vaccinations were administered to patients in weeks 1, 3, 5, 7, 11, 15, 19 and 23, corresponding to visits V03 through V10. The donors had newly diagnosed IDH1-mutant astrocytomas of WHO grade 3 or 4 that showed loss of nuclear ATRX. The samples were drawn from NOA16, a multicentre, single-arm, open-label phase I trial in Germany that tested a mutant IDH1 peptide vaccine in humans for the first time. Genomic DNA for TCRB sequencing was extracted from EDTA blood using the DNeasy Blood and Tissue Kit.

The chain joins TRBV4-2 to TRBJ2-1, and TRBD2 aligns with 7 junction nucleotides. This sequence originates from a man between 35 and 55 years old with glioma. Sequencing used PBMCs, obtained from a glioma patient whose treatment included an IDH1 peptide vaccine. The bases read TGTGCCAGCAGCCGGGGGGAGGGCCGTCTAAACTACAATGAGCAGTTCTTC. Translated, it gives CASSRGEGRLNYNEQFF.